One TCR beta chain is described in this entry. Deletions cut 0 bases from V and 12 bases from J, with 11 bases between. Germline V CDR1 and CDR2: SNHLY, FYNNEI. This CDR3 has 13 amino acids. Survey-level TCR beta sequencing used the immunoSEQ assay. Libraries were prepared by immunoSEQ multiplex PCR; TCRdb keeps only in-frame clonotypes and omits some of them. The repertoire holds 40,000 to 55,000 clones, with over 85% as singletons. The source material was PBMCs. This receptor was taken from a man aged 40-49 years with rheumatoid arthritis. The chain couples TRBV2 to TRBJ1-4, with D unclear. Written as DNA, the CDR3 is TGTGCCAGCAGTGAAGCGCCTACCGGTGAACTGTTTTTT. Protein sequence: CASSEAPTGELFF.